This T cell receptor (beta chain) was recovered during a study of T-cell memory formation after mild COVID-19. Turning to the study itself: Each donor largely had its own TCR clusters.

TCRdb fed the 5' RACE reads into MiXCR, producing one record per CDR3 protein. The data hold roughly 150,000 distinct CDR3 sequences, with approximately 12% observed a single time. The CDR3 spans 11 residues. Germline values: CDR1 DFQATT, CDR2 SNEGSKA (reference sequence). Trimming pared 3 bases from V and 4 bases from J, leaving 6 bases between. The sample was PBMCs or a T cell subset sorted from them (not recorded which). The rearrangement joins TRBV20-1 to TRBJ1-1; D unclear. The clonotype comes from a young man who had mild COVID-19 (a few samples of this study predate the infection). Cell type and time point are not known. CDR3 region: CSASVPTEAFF. CDR3 nucleotide sequence: TGCAGTGCTAGTGTCCCCACTGAAGCTTTCTTT.